Each of the 24 T cell receptor beta chains below was sequenced from the same sample in a study of cytomegalovirus exposure and HLA in healthy donors. Generated by immunoSEQ multiplex PCR, the TCRdb table keeps only in-frame clones and is missing some. This sample yields some 150,000 clones, of which approximately 90% are seen a single time; 1.4% belongs to the top ten. Source material: PBMCs. The receptors come from a woman aged 25 to 45 in good health and CMV-seronegative.

V usage is TRBV7-9 and J usage is TRBJ2-7; TRBD1 agrees at 7 bases. Trimming removed 2 bases from V and 9 bases from J; junction bases left unmatched: 10. CDR1 and CDR2 (germline): SEHNR, FQNEAQ (reference sequence). The CDR3 has 14 amino acids. The CDR3 spells CASSLRGQIFGQYF. CDR3 DNA: TGTGCCAGCAGCTTAAGGGGACAGATTTTTGGGCAGTACTTC.

The chain employs TRBV27 and TRBJ1-1; possibly TRBD1 for D (5 bases). The germline V gene encodes CDR1 MNHEY and CDR2 SMNVEV (reference sequence). The CDR3 has 13 residues. Trimming removed 2 bases from V and 5 bases from J, with 9 bases in between. CDR3 sequence (DNA): TGTGCCAGCAGTTTAAGGGGTGAAACTGAAGCTTTCTTT. This translates into CASSLRGETEAFF.

The chain links TRBV11-2 to TRBJ2-7, with TRBD1 identical over 8 bases. The CDR3 runs to 15 residues. Germline CDR1 is SGHAT and CDR2 is FQNNGV. Trimming at V came to 2 bases and at J to 2 bases, leaving 5 bases not matched to a gene. DNA of the CDR3: TGTGCCAGCAGCTTACCGACAGGGGAACCCTACGAGCAGTACTTC. Protein: CASSLPTGEPYEQYF.

V and J are TRBV2 and TRBJ2-3, with 9 bases fitting TRBD2. The V segment lost 6 bases and the J segment 3 bases; nucleotides outside the gene matches: 7. Germline V gene sequence: CDR1 SNHLY, CDR2 FYNNEI. The CDR3 length is 15 residues. The DNA of the CDR3 is TGTGCCAGCAGGGCCTTGCGGGGGGGAACAGATACGCAGTATTTT. Protein: CASRALRGGTDTQYF. Complete variable domain (other parts from reference TRBV2 and TRBJ2-3): EPEVTQTPSHQVTQMGQEVILRCVPISNHLYFYWYRQILGQKVEFLVSFYNNEISEKSEIFDDQFSVERPDGSNFTLKIRSTKLEDSAMYFCASRALRGGTDTQYFGPGTRLTVL.

This clone was counted a single time. This chain connects TRBV27 to TRBJ2-3; TRBD1 aligns across 7 bases. The V gene's germline CDR1 is MNHEY and CDR2 SMNVEV (reference sequence). The CDR3 sequence is 16 residues long. Trimming removed 5 bases from V and 0 bases from J; junction bases left unmatched: 8. Here the CDR3 reads CASSAQGVRSTDTQYF. In DNA form, the CDR3 reads TGTGCCAGCAGTGCTCAGGGGGTCAGAAGCACAGATACGCAGTATTTT.

The CDR3 nucleotides are TGTGCTAGTGGTTTAGGACCGGGACAGGGCAATCAGCCCCAGCATTTT. Translating gives CASGLGPGQGNQPQHF. J is TRBJ1-5 and V is TRBV12-5, with TRBD1 identical over 8 bases. Germline CDR1 and CDR2: LGHNT and FRNRAP. The V gene end was trimmed by 3 bases and the J gene end by 2 bases; junction bases not matched to a gene: 6. This CDR3 has 16 amino acids.

The V call is TRBV4-2, the J call TRBJ1-2, with 7 bases fitting TRBD1. The germline V gene encodes CDR1 LGHNA and CDR2 YNFKEQ. Losses at the gene ends were 0 bases for V and 12 bases for J; bases not matched to a gene: 7. The CDR3 is made up of 13 amino acids. CDR3 sequence reads: CASSQESGQINTF. The CDR3 coding sequence is TGTGCCAGCAGCCAAGAATCGGGACAGATCAACACCTTC.

There are a few counts of this clone. The J gene is TRBJ2-7, the V gene TRBV29-1, with TRBD1 as a possible D gene (5 bases). The CDR3 has 12 amino acids. Germline lookup yields CDR1 SQVTM and CDR2 ANQGSEA. Trimming removed 6 bases at V and 0 bases at J, with 9 bases between. The CDR3 loop reads CSVRAPSYEQYF. The CDR3 region has the DNA TGCAGCGTCAGGGCTCCCTCCTACGAGCAGTACTTC.

CDR3 loop: CASCGLASYNEQFF. CDR3 coding DNA: TGTGCCAGCTGCGGACTAGCCTCCTACAATGAGCAGTTCTTC. The chain couples TRBV18 to TRBJ2-1; 8 nucleotides align to TRBD2. This CDR3 has 14 amino acids. V was pared by 7 bases and J by 0 bases, with 2 bases of the junction left unmatched. The germline V gene encodes CDR1 KGHSH and CDR2 LQKENI.

This chain links TRBV5-8 with TRBJ2-7; weak D call: TRBD1 (6 bases). Trimming pared 5 bases from V and 4 bases from J, leaving 31 bases between. This CDR3 has 19 residues. Per the germline V gene, CDR1 is SGHTS and CDR2 is YDEGEE. CDR3 DNA sequence: TGTGCCAGCAGTCCGTTCGGGGTCTTGACAGGAAAGTACGATTACGAGCAGTACTTC. Protein: CASSPFGVLTGKYDYEQYF.

The chain carries TRBV29-1 and TRBJ2-7, with TRBD2 matching 10 bases. Trimming at V came to 4 bases and at J to 2 bases, leaving 5 bases not matched to a gene. Germline CDR1 SQVTM, CDR2 ANQGSEA. CDR3 length: 14 amino acids. The CDR3 sequence is CSVVWTSGTYEQYF. CDR3 DNA sequence: TGCAGCGTTGTCTGGACTAGCGGTACCTACGAGCAGTACTTC.

CDR3 residues: CASSSEPGQGWNEQFF. The DNA of the CDR3 is TGTGCCAGCAGCTCCGAGCCGGGACAGGGTTGGAATGAGCAGTTCTTC. The chain combines TRBV11-2 with TRBJ2-1, with 9 bases lining up with TRBD1. CDR3 size: 16 residues. Germline loops: CDR1 SGHAT, CDR2 FQNNGV. V lost 4 bases, J lost 7 bases, and 11 bases stayed unmatched.

This chain connects TRBV2 to TRBJ1-3; TRBD1 agrees at 9 bases. V was pared by 6 bases and J by 3 bases, with 3 bases of the junction left unmatched. Germline lookup yields CDR1 SNHLY and CDR2 FYNNEI. The CDR3 is made up of 14 amino acids. The CDR3 region is CASRQGASGNTIYF. Written as DNA, the CDR3 is TGTGCCAGCAGACAGGGGGCAAGTGGAAACACCATATATTTT.

The J gene is TRBJ2-5, the V gene TRBV28; 9 nucleotides match TRBD2. Looked up from germline, CDR1 is MDHEN and CDR2 is SYDVKM. The CDR3 runs to 16 residues. V was clipped by 5 bases and J by 4 bases; unmatched bases: 11. CDR3 DNA sequence: TGTGCCAGCAGTGAACGGGGTAGCGGGGGTACAGAGACCCAGTACTTC. It is translated as CASSERGSGGTETQYF. Combining the CDR3 with reference TRBV28 and TRBJ2-5 gives the whole variable domain DVKVTQSSRYLVKRTGEKVFLECVQDMDHENMFWYRQDPGLGLRLIYFSYDVKMKEKGDIPEGYSVSREKKERFSLILESASTNQTSMYLCASSERGSGGTETQYFGPGTRLLVL.

In the case of this clone: The junction shows a germline mismatch at one end, possibly a read error. V usage is TRBV7-7 and J usage is TRBJ2-2, with 11 bases identical to TRBD2. In germline, CDR1 is SSHAT, CDR2 FNYEAQ (reference sequence). The CDR3 has 17 amino acids. DNA for the CDR3: TGTGCTAGCAGCTCCTCACTAGCGGGGGCGTACACCGGGGAGCTGTTTTTT. This translates into CASSSSLAGAYTGELFF.

This clone showed up just once. The J gene is TRBJ2-3, the V gene TRBV10-3; 9 bases line up with TRBD2. V was clipped by 0 bases and J by 0 bases; unmatched bases: 10. Germline V gene data show CDR1 as ENHRY and CDR2 as SYGVKD. The CDR3 sequence is 19 residues long. The CDR3 is CAISESPQGSGRSTDTQYF. For the CDR3, the DNA is TGTGCCATCAGTGAGTCCCCACAAGGTAGCGGGAGAAGCACAGATACGCAGTATTTT.

This clone was recorded once. The chain joins TRBV7-2 to TRBJ2-5; TRBD2 matches 7 bases. The CDR3 is made up of 17 amino acids. V shed 5 bases and J 1 base; nucleotides not matched to a gene: 13. CDR1 and CDR2 (germline): SGHTA, FQGNSA. CDR3 nucleotides: TGTGCCAGCAGCCGGAGCGGGATTGGCAGGAGCCAAGAGACCCAGTACTTC. Translated: CASSRSGIGRSQETQYF.

The J gene is TRBJ1-4, the V gene TRBV2; tentative D call: TRBD1 (5 bases). V lost 5 bases, J lost 3 bases, and 16 bases lay in between. The CDR3 is made up of 16 amino acids. Germline lookup yields CDR1 SNHLY and CDR2 FYNNEI. CDR3 loop: CASSTGIGGANEKLFF. CDR3 coding DNA: TGTGCCAGCAGTACGGGGATTGGGGGGGCTAATGAAAAACTGTTTTTT.

This clone was found once. The V call is TRBV13, the J call TRBJ1-1, with D uncertain. The CDR3 loop spans 14 amino acids. Germline CDR1 reads PRHDT; CDR2 reads FYEKMQ (reference sequence). Trimming left V 5 bases short and J 6 bases short, with 16 bases between. CDR3 region: CASSGTRVSPEAFF. In nucleotides, the CDR3 is TGTGCCAGCAGCGGAACACGGGTATCGCCTGAAGCTTTCTTT.

V is TRBV29-1 and J is TRBJ2-3; possibly TRBD2 for D (5 bases). Germline CDR1 is SQVTM and CDR2 is ANQGSEA. The germline V and J ends were trimmed by 7 bases and 7 bases, with 15 bases remaining between them. This CDR3 has 12 amino acids. The CDR3 region is CSGAGVEHTQYF. The DNA for the CDR3 is TGCAGCGGGGCGGGTGTGGAGCATACGCAGTATTTT.

This chain links TRBV5-1 with TRBJ2-1; 9 bases fit TRBD2. Trimming cost V 0 bases and J 9 bases; bases outside gene matches: 7. Germline CDR1 reads SGHRS; CDR2 reads YFSETQ. This CDR3 is built from 15 residues. The CDR3 protein is CASSLVGSGGTEQFF. CDR3 sequence (DNA): TGCGCCAGCAGCTTGGTGGGTAGCGGGGGTACTGAGCAGTTCTTC.

This clone showed up just once. The chain uses TRBV27 and TRBJ2-7; D may be TRBD1 (5 bases). Deletions cut 6 bases from V and 3 bases from J, with 12 bases between. The CDR3 sequence is 13 residues long. Per germline, CDR1 MNHEY and CDR2 SMNVEV (reference sequence). Here the CDR3 DNA reads TGTGCCAGCAGCCCTCCCGACAGCTACGAGCAGTACTTC. As protein: CASSPPDSYEQYF.

This clone was counted between two and nine times. CDR3 loop: CAWSVDSTDFSYEQYF. The CDR3 nucleotides are TGTGCCTGGAGTGTGGATTCGACAGATTTCTCCTACGAGCAGTACTTC. This rearrangement joins TRBV30 to TRBJ2-7; tentatively, D is TRBD1 (5 bases). From germline, CDR1 is GTSNPN and CDR2 SVGIG (reference sequence). The CDR3 spans 16 residues. The V end was cut by 0 bases, the J end by 0 bases, with 15 bases between.

This rearrangement joins TRBV5-1 to TRBJ2-7; 9 positions agree with TRBD1. With 4 bases clipped from V and 2 bases from J, the junction kept 4 bases outside the gene matches. The length of the CDR3 is 14 residues. CDR1 is SGHRS and CDR2 is YFSETQ in the germline V gene. The CDR3 region has the DNA TGCGCCAGCAGCAGCGGACAGGGGCCCTACGAGCAGTACTTC. As protein: CASSSGQGPYEQYF.